A selection of T cell receptor beta chains follows, all from one sample in a study of blood T cell repertoires in COVID-19. TCRdb keeps only in-frame clones here, not all; method: immunoSEQ multiplex PCR. This sample has about 170,000 clones, with just under 85% found just once. Sequencing was performed on peripheral blood. Receptors were obtained from a man aged 35-49 years who had recovered from COVID-19. Both conserved end residues are part of each CDR3. D genes are given only for firm matches. Clone size appears in some rows only: once, few, many, or a class for an expanded clone.

V gene	J gene	clone size	D gene	CDR3 DNA	CDR3 protein
TRBV9	TRBJ2-3	NA	NA	TGTGCCAGCCGACGGGGGGCTAGCGAGGGCACAGATACGCAGTATTTT	CASRRGASEGTDTQYF
TRBV10-3	TRBJ2-3	NA	TRBD1	TGTGCCATCAGTGATCCGGGACAGGGAACAGATACGCAGTATTTT	CAISDPGQGTDTQYF
TRBV6-5	TRBJ2-1	NA	TRBD2	TGTGCCAGCAGGGGGACTAGCGGCTCCTACAATGAGCAGTTCTTC	CASRGTSGSYNEQFF
TRBV2	TRBJ2-1	NA	NA	TGTGCCAGCACCCTGACAGAAGTGCATTACAATGAGCAGTTCTTC	CASTLTEVHYNEQFF
TRBV27	TRBJ2-1	NA	NA	TGTGCCAGCAGTACCACTAGCAGGGTTGAGCAGTTCTTC	CASSTTSRVEQFF
TRBV3-1/TRBV3-2	TRBJ1-6	NA	NA	TGTGCCAGCAGCCGCAGGGAGGGAAATTCACCCCTCCACTTT	CASSRREGNSPLHF
TRBV28	TRBJ1-3	few	TRBD1	TGTGCCAGCAGTCCACCGGGACAGGCTGCTGGAAACACCATATATTTT	CASSPPGQAAGNTIYF
TRBV7-2	TRBJ2-1	NA	TRBD2	TGTGCCAGCAGCCCCTCACTCTCTCGGGGGGACAATGAGCAGTTCTTC	CASSPSLSRGDNEQFF
TRBV9	TRBJ2-2	NA	NA	TGTGCCAGCTCGGACCCCTCGGGAACCGGGGAGCTGTTTTTT	CASSDPSGTGELFF
TRBV11-3	TRBJ1-2	NA	NA	TGTGCCAGCGGGAGGACGGGGGACTTGTCTGGCTACACCTTC	CASGRTGDLSGYTF
TRBV5-1	TRBJ2-1	NA	TRBD2	TGCGCCAGCAGCTTAATGACTAGCACTAGCTACAATGAGCAGTTCTTC	CASSLMTSTSYNEQFF
TRBV29-1	TRBJ1-1	NA	TRBD1	TGCAGCGTCGGACAGGGGACGAACACTGAAGCTTTCTTT	CSVGQGTNTEAFF